What follows are 30 T cell receptor beta chains derived from one specimen sequenced in a study of siplizumab effects on memory and regulatory T cells. Assay: immunoSEQ multiplex PCR; the TCRdb copy retains only in-frame clones and omits some. The sample has 100,000 or so clones, more than 85% seen once. The sequenced material came from CD4+ T cells sorted from blood. The receptors originated from a human donor in good health.

The rearrangement links TRBV5-1 to TRBJ2-4; 9 nucleotides align to TRBD1. With V trimmed by 3 bases and J by 5 bases, 6 bases remained unmatched. This CDR3 is built from 15 residues. Germline CDR1 and CDR2: SGHRS and YFSETQ. Written as DNA, the CDR3 is TGCGCCAGCAGCTCCAGGACAGGGGTGGAAAACATTCAGTACTTC. Amino acids: CASSSRTGVENIQYF.

The chain uses TRBV14 and TRBJ2-2; D gene uncertain. CDR3 length equals 17 residues. The V end was cut by 2 bases, the J end by 0 bases, with 13 bases between. Germline assignment: CDR1 SGHDN and CDR2 FVKESK. CDR3 DNA sequence: TGTGCCAGCAGCCAATTCATCGGAATAGCGAACACCGGGGAGCTGTTTTTT. Translating gives CASSQFIGIANTGELFF.

The chain combines TRBV7-2 with TRBJ2-7; D is unresolved. Trimming pared 1 base from V and 3 bases from J, leaving 7 bases between. The CDR3 runs 13 residues. CDR1 and CDR2 from the germline V gene are SGHTA and FQGNSA. This CDR3 is CASSLGGYYEQYF. The CDR3 coding sequence is TGTGCCAGCAGCTTAGGCGGTTACTACGAGCAGTACTTC.

V is TRBV7-2 and J is TRBJ2-5; 9 bases align to TRBD1. The V gene's germline CDR1 is SGHTA and CDR2 FQGNSA. Trimming removed 2 bases from V and 4 bases from J; junction bases left unmatched: 8. This CDR3 is 16 amino acids long. CDR3: CASSLPAGQGTETQYF. The CDR3 DNA is TGTGCCAGCAGCTTACCCGCCGGACAGGGGACAGAGACCCAGTACTTC. Together with reference TRBV7-2 and TRBJ2-5, the CDR3 gives the full variable domain: GAGVSQSPSNKVTEKGKDVELRCDPISGHTALYWYRQSLGQGLEFLIYFQGNSAPDKSGLPSDRFSAERTGGSVSTLTIQRTQQEDSAVYLCASSLPAGQGTETQYFGPGTRLLVL.

The V call is TRBV18, the J call TRBJ1-5; TRBD1 is a possible D gene (5 bases). Trimming took off 3 bases at V and 9 bases at J, with 12 bases between the two ends. The germline V gene has CDR1 KGHSH and CDR2 LQKENI. The CDR3 length is 13 residues. DNA of the CDR3: TGTGCCAGCTCACCGCGGGACGTGCCGCCCCAGCATTTT. This sequence encodes CASSPRDVPPQHF.

In this sample, this clone turned up a few times. V gene TRBV2 combines with J gene TRBJ2-2; D unresolved. The CDR3 has 12 residues. The V and J ends lost 1 base and 3 bases respectively, with 0 bases between them. Per germline, CDR1 SNHLY and CDR2 FYNNEI. The CDR3 loop is CASSEDTGELFF. The CDR3 DNA is TGTGCCAGCAGTGAAGACACCGGGGAGCTGTTTTTT.

This rearrangement joins TRBV4-1 to TRBJ1-5; possibly TRBD1 for D (6 bases). The ends were cut back, 0 bases at V and 4 bases at J, with 13 bases in the middle. Germline CDR1 and CDR2: MGHRA and YSYEKL. This CDR3 region has 16 residues. CDR3 loop: CASSQDRGQLNQPQHF. CDR3 DNA sequence: TGCGCCAGCAGCCAAGATAGAGGACAGTTAAATCAGCCCCAGCATTTT.

The J gene is TRBJ1-1, the V gene TRBV6-5; D gene uncertain. V lost 3 bases and J 1 base, leaving 12 bases between the germline ends. The CDR3 runs 15 residues. Germline assignment: CDR1 MNHEY and CDR2 SVGAGI. The CDR3 nucleotides are TGTGCCAGCAGTTATAGGTCCCGAGAGAACACTGAAGCTTTCTTT. Encoded protein: CASSYRSRENTEAFF.

V and J are TRBV9 and TRBJ1-4; weak D call: TRBD1 (6 bases). The V gene's germline CDR1 is SGDLS and CDR2 YYNGEE. V dropped 5 bases and J dropped 0 bases, with 11 bases sitting between them. The length of the CDR3 is 15 residues. The CDR3 nucleotides are TGTGCCAGCAGTGTACAGGGTACAACTAATGAAAAACTGTTTTTT. Translated: CASSVQGTTNEKLFF. Supplemented by reference TRBV9 and TRBJ1-4, the full variable domain reads DSGVTQTPKHLITATGQRVTLRCSPRSGDLSVYWYQQSLDQGLQFLIQYYNGEERAKGNILERFSAQQFPDLHSELNLSSLELGDSALYFCASSVQGTTNEKLFFGSGTQLSVL.

V usage is TRBV6-1 and J usage is TRBJ2-3; D possibly corresponds to TRBD2 (6 bases). V was shortened by 6 bases and J by 0 bases, with 13 bases between the two germline ends. The V gene's germline CDR1 is MNHNS and CDR2 SASEGT. The CDR3 loop spans 15 amino acids. CDR3 sequence (DNA): TGTGCCAGCAGGAGGACTACCCTAAGCACAGATACGCAGTATTTT. Amino acid sequence: CASRRTTLSTDTQYF.

The chain employs TRBV9 and TRBJ2-2, with no clear D. This CDR3 has 15 residues. The V end lost 1 base, the J end lost 4 bases, and 11 bases lay between the germline ends. Germline V gene lookup returns CDR1 SGDLS and CDR2 YYNGEE. CDR3 DNA sequence: TGTGCCAGCAGCGTATCAGGACCCCCCACCGGGGAGCTGTTTTTT. This gives the protein CASSVSGPPTGELFF.

A few counts support this clone. The rearrangement links TRBV29-1 to TRBJ1-1; TRBD1 might be the D (5 bases). The V gene's germline CDR1 is SQVTM and CDR2 ANQGSEA. The CDR3 spans 12 residues. V was clipped by 5 bases and J by 3 bases, with 10 bases between them. DNA of the CDR3: TGCAGCGTTAGGGGCTCCCACACTGAAGCTTTCTTT. Protein: CSVRGSHTEAFF.

The chain employs TRBV4-2 and TRBJ1-3; TRBD1 aligns across 7 bases. The CDR3 covers 17 residues. From germline, CDR1 is LGHNA and CDR2 YNFKEQ. The V segment lost 3 bases and the J segment 0 bases; nucleotides outside the gene matches: 8. The CDR3 protein is CASSQGQPIGSGNTIYF. DNA for the CDR3: TGTGCCAGCAGCCAGGGACAGCCTATCGGCTCTGGAAACACCATATATTTT.

The chain uses TRBV30 and TRBJ1-5; D uncertain. This CDR3 contains 12 residues. Germline CDR1 GTSNPN, CDR2 SVGIG (reference sequence). Trimming left V 3 bases short and J 1 base short, with 4 bases between. The CDR3 DNA is TGTGCCTGGAGACACAGCAATCAGCCCCAGCATTTT. This sequence encodes CAWRHSNQPQHF.

The chain has TRBV4-1 and TRBJ2-3, with 7 bases fitting TRBD2. Trimming at V came to 7 bases and at J to 2 bases, leaving 9 bases not matched to a gene. Germline V gene sequence: CDR1 MGHRA, CDR2 YSYEKL. The CDR3 runs 15 residues. The CDR3 reads CASTGGSRNTDTQYF. CDR3 DNA: TGCGCCAGCACTGGCGGGAGCAGGAACACAGATACGCAGTATTTT.

J is TRBJ2-7 and V is TRBV7-2; 8 positions match TRBD1. CDR3 length: 13 amino acids. Looked up from germline, CDR1 is SGHTA and CDR2 is FQGNSA. The V and J ends lost 5 bases and 7 bases, in that order; junction bases with no gene match: 7. CDR3 sequence reads: CASSPTGVGEQYF. DNA for the CDR3: TGTGCCAGCAGCCCGACAGGGGTGGGAGAGCAGTACTTC. The entire variable domain, with the rest obtained from reference TRBV7-2 and TRBJ2-7, is as follows: GAGVSQSPSNKVTEKGKDVELRCDPISGHTALYWYRQSLGQGLEFLIYFQGNSAPDKSGLPSDRFSAERTGGSVSTLTIQRTQQEDSAVYLCASSPTGVGEQYFGPGTRLTVT.

Concerning this clone: Germline is not matched at one junction end, which may reflect a read error. The V call is TRBV27, the J call TRBJ2-5; 13 nucleotides agree with TRBD2. The CDR3 is 13 amino acids. Germline values: CDR1 MNHEY, CDR2 SMNVEV (reference sequence). The CDR3 region has the DNA TGTGCCAGCAGACTAGCGGGAGGGTCGAGCCTGGACTTC. This sequence encodes CASRLAGGSSLDF.

V usage is TRBV7-6 and J usage is TRBJ2-3; TRBD2 aligns across 11 bases. V was clipped by 3 bases and J by 0 bases; unmatched bases: 8. The CDR3 contains 18 residues. Germline V gene data show CDR1 as SGHVS and CDR2 as FNYEAQ. Written as DNA, the CDR3 is TGTGCCAGCAGCTTGAGGCTAGCGGGGGGAAGTAGCACAGATACGCAGTATTTT. It encodes CASSLRLAGGSSTDTQYF.

The rearrangement uses TRBV2 and TRBJ1-5, with D possibly being TRBD1 (5 bases). V was trimmed by 4 bases and J by 1 base, leaving 8 bases between them. Germline CDR1 reads SNHLY; CDR2 reads FYNNEI. This CDR3 region has 14 residues. The CDR3 coding sequence is TGTGCCAGCAGTGCAGGGATGAGCAATCAGCCCCAGCATTTT. Its protein product is CASSAGMSNQPQHF.

This clone appeared a few times. This chain joins TRBV7-2 and TRBJ1-3, with a weak D call TRBD1 (5 bases). V lost 5 bases and J lost 0, with 14 bases in between. The germline CDR1 and CDR2 sequences are SGHTA and FQGNSA. This CDR3 spans 16 amino acids. The CDR3 coding sequence is TGTGCCAGCAGCCTGGGGGGTCGGGGCTCTGGAAACACCATATATTTT. Amino acid sequence: CASSLGGRGSGNTIYF.

The CDR3 nucleotides read TGTGCCATCAGTGCTCCTAGGCGGGGACAGGCTAACTATGGCTACACCTTC. It encodes CAISAPRRGQANYGYTF. This rearrangement joins TRBV10-3 to TRBJ1-2; 8 bases line up with TRBD1. Trimming at V came to 4 bases and at J to 0 bases, leaving 10 bases not matched to a gene. CDR1 is ENHRY, CDR2 SYGVKD, per germline. This CDR3 is 17 amino acids long.

This CDR3 is CASSPTGVQETQYF. In nucleotides, the CDR3 is TGTGCCAGCAGCCCTACAGGGGTCCAAGAGACCCAGTACTTC. The chain combines TRBV19 with TRBJ2-5; 7 bases map to TRBD1. The V gene end was trimmed by 9 bases and the J gene end by 1 base; junction bases not matched to a gene: 8. The germline gives CDR1 LNHDA, CDR2 SQIVND (reference sequence). This CDR3 region has 14 residues.

This clone was recorded only once. The rearrangement joins TRBV4-1 to TRBJ1-5, with 7 bases aligning to TRBD1. The CDR3 has 16 residues. J was trimmed by 7 bases and V by 2 bases; bases with no gene match: 11. Germline values: CDR1 MGHRA, CDR2 YSYEKL. CDR3 nucleotides: TGCGCCAGCAGCCAACCGACAGGGACCTTAGGCCAGCCCCAGCATTTT. Amino acids: CASSQPTGTLGQPQHF.

The gene calls are TRBV4-2 and TRBJ1-1; D not resolved. Deletions cut 4 bases from V and 2 bases from J, with 8 bases between. The CDR3 is 13 residues long. Germline values: CDR1 LGHNA, CDR2 YNFKEQ. In DNA form, the CDR3 reads TGTGCCAGCAGCCTCAAGGGTAACACTGAAGCTTTCTTT. Translated: CASSLKGNTEAFF.

The genes are TRBV2 and TRBJ2-2; 12 bases are shared with TRBD2. Unmatched junction bases numbered 2, after V lost 5 bases and J lost 1 base. Germline CDR1 and CDR2: SNHLY and FYNNEI. CDR3 size: 16 residues. CDR3 amino acids: CASSPTSGRNTGELFF. The CDR3 DNA sequence: TGTGCCAGCAGTCCGACTAGCGGGAGGAACACCGGGGAGCTGTTTTTT. The entire variable domain, with the rest obtained from reference TRBV2 and TRBJ2-2, is as follows: EPEVTQTPSHQVTQMGQEVILRCVPISNHLYFYWYRQILGQKVEFLVSFYNNEISEKSEIFDDQFSVERPDGSNFTLKIRSTKLEDSAMYFCASSPTSGRNTGELFFGEGSRLTVL.

V and J are TRBV10-3 and TRBJ2-1; D call uncertain. Germline-derived CDR1 and CDR2 are ENHRY and SYGVKD. The CDR3 loop spans 13 amino acids. V dropped 4 bases and J dropped 6 bases, with 10 bases sitting between them. CDR3 sequence (DNA): TGTGCCATCAGTGTTGGACCAAGCAATGAGCAGTTCTTC. As protein: CAISVGPSNEQFF.

This clone came up a few times. The chain recombines TRBV7-8 with TRBJ1-1, with a weak D call TRBD1 (5 bases). Germline CDR1 SGHVS, CDR2 FQNEAQ. The V end lost 2 bases, the J end lost 3 bases, and 10 bases lay between the germline ends. This CDR3 has 14 residues. This CDR3 is CASSLQGGDTEAFF. Here the CDR3 DNA reads TGTGCCAGCAGCTTACAGGGAGGGGACACTGAAGCTTTCTTT.

V is TRBV7-9 and J is TRBJ1-1; D gene ambiguous. Trimming took off 3 bases at V and 0 bases at J, with 8 bases between the two ends. CDR3 length equals 14 residues. Germline V CDR1 and CDR2: SEHNR, FQNEAQ (reference sequence). The CDR3 region has the DNA TGTGCCAGCAGCTTGGAGGGCTTGAACACTGAAGCTTTCTTT. Its protein product is CASSLEGLNTEAFF.

The chain couples TRBV6-5 to TRBJ2-7; D gene uncertain. The CDR3 runs 13 residues. Germline-derived CDR1 and CDR2 are MNHEY and SVGAGI. Trimming took off 2 bases at V and 2 bases at J, with 7 bases between the two ends. The CDR3, as DNA: TGTGCCAGCAGTTACGTCGGAGCCTACGAGCAGTACTTC. Residues: CASSYVGAYEQYF.

This sequence joins TRBV7-2 and TRBJ1-5; 12 bases are shared with TRBD1. J gave up 4 bases and V 0 bases, and 7 bases lay outside the gene matches. CDR3 length: 18 residues. Germline CDR1 is SGHTA and CDR2 is FQGNSA. The CDR3 nucleotides are TGTGCCAGCAGCTTAGCGGGGGACAGGGGGCGGTTTAATCAGCCCCAGCATTTT. As protein: CASSLAGDRGRFNQPQHF.